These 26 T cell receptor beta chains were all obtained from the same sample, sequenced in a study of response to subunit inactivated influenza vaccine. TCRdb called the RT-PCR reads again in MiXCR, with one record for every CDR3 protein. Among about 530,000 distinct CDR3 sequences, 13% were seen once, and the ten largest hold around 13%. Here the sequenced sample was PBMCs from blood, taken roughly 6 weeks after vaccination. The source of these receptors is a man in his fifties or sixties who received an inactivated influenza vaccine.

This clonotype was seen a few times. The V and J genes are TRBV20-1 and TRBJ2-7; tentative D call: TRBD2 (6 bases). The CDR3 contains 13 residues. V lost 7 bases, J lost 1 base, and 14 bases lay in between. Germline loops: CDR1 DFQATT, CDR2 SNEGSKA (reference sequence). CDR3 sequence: CSGIAELSYEQYF. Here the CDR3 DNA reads TGCAGTGGAATAGCGGAGCTATCCTACGAGCAGTACTTC.

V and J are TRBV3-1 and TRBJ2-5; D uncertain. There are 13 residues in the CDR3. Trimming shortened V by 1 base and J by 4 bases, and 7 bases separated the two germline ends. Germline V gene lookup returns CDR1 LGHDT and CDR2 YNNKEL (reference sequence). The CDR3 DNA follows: TGTGCCAGCAGCCAAGCTTCACGAGAGACCCAGTACTTC. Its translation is CASSQASRETQYF.

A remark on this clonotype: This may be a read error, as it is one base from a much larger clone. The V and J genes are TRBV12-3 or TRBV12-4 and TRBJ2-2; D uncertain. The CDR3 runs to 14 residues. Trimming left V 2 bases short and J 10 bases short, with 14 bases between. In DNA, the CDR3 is TGTGCCAGCAGTTTATACCCGCAGGAACTGGAGCTGTTTTTT. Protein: CASSLYPQELELFF.

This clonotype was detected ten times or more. The CDR3 DNA sequence: TGTGCCACCAGTGACGGGAGTCTAGCCAAAAACATTCAGTACTTC. Translation gives CATSDGSLAKNIQYF. The chain recombines TRBV24-1 with TRBJ2-4; tentatively, D is TRBD2 (6 bases). This CDR3 is built from 15 residues. Germline-derived CDR1 and CDR2 are KGHDR and SFDVKD. Trimming left V 4 bases short and J 0 bases short, with 9 bases between.

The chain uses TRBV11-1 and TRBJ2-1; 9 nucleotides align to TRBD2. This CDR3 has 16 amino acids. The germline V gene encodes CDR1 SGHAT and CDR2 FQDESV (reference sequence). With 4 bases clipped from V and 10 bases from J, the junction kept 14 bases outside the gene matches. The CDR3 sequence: CASSSTRLAGLLEQFF. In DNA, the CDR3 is TGTGCCAGCAGCTCTACGAGGCTAGCGGGATTGTTGGAGCAGTTCTTC.

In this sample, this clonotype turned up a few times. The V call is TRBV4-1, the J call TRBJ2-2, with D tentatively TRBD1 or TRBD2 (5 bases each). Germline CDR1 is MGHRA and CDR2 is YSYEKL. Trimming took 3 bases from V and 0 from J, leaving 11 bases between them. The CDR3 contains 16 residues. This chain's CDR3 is CASSHPLGANTGELFF. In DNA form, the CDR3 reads TGCGCCAGCAGCCACCCTTTGGGGGCGAACACCGGGGAGCTGTTTTTT.

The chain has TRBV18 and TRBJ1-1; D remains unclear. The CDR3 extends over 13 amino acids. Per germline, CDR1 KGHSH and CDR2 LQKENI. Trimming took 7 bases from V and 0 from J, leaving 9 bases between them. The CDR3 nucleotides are TGTGCCAGCTTTCCGGGTATGAACACTGAAGCTTTCTTT. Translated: CASFPGMNTEAFF.

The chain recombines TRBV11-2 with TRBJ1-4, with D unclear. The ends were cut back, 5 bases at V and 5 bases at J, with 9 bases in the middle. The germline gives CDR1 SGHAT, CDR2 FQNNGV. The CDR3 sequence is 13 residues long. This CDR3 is CASSPRGNEKLFF. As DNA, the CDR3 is TGTGCCAGCAGCCCCCGGGGAAATGAAAAACTGTTTTTT.

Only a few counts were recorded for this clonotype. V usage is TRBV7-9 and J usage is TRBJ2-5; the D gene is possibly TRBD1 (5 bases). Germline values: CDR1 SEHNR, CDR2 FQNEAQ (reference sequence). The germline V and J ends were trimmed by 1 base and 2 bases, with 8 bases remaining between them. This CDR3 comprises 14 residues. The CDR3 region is CASSLGRQQETQYF. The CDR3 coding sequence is TGTGCCAGCAGCTTAGGCCGACAGCAAGAGACCCAGTACTTC. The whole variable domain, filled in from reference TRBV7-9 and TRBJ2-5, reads DTGVSQNPRHKITKRGQNVTFRCDPISEHNRLYWYRQTLGQGPEFLTYFQNEAQLEKSRLLSDRFSAERPKGSFSTLEIQRTEQGDSAMYLCASSLGRQQETQYFGPGTRLLVL.

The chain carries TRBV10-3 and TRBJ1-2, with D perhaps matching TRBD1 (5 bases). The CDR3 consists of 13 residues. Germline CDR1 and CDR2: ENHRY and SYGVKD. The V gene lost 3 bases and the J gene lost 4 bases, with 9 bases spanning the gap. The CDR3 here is CAISDRAGYGYTF. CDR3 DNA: TGTGCCATCAGTGACAGGGCGGGCTATGGCTACACCTTC.

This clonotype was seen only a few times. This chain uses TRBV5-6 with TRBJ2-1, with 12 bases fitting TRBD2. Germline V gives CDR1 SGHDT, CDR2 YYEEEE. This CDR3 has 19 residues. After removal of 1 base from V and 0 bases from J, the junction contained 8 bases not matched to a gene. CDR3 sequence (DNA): TGTGCCAGCAGCTTGAGTCGGACTAGCGGGAAGTACTCCTACAATGAGCAGTTCTTC. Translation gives CASSLSRTSGKYSYNEQFF.

CDR3 amino acids: CASSQPAVSTDTQYF. CDR3 in DNA: TGTGCCAGCAGCCAACCAGCGGTGAGCACAGATACGCAGTATTTT. The V gene is TRBV3-1, the J gene TRBJ2-3; D may be TRBD2 (5 bases). Trimming stripped 2 bases from V and 0 bases from J, with 9 bases between. Germline CDR1 is LGHDT and CDR2 is YNNKEL (reference sequence). This CDR3 is 15 amino acids long.

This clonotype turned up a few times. This chain's CDR3 is CASSFGGPLGETQYF. The CDR3 coding sequence is TGCGCCAGCAGCTTTGGGGGACCCCTGGGAGAGACCCAGTACTTC. The rearrangement uses TRBV5-1 and TRBJ2-5; D is possibly TRBD1 or TRBD2 (5 bases each). V was cut by 2 bases and J by 4 bases, with 15 bases left in between. Germline CDR1 is SGHRS and CDR2 is YFSETQ. This CDR3 spans 15 amino acids.

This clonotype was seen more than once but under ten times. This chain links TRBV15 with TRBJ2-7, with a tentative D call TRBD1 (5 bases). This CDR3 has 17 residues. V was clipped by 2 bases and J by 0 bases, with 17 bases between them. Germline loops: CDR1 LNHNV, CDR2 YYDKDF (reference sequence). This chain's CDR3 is CATSRTGSFPISYEQYF. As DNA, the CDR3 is TGTGCCACCAGCAGAACAGGCTCTTTCCCTATCTCCTACGAGCAGTACTTC.

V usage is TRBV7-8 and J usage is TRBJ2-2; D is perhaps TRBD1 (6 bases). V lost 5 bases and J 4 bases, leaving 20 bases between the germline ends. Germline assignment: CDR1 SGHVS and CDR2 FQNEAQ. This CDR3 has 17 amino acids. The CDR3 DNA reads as TGTGCCAGCAGCCCCAAATCACAGGGAAGGGGCACCGGGGAGCTGTTTTTT. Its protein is CASSPKSQGRGTGELFF. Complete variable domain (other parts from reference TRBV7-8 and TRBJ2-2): GAGVSQSPRYKVAKRGQDVALRCDPISGHVSLFWYQQALGQGPEFLTYFQNEAQLDKSGLPSDRFFAERPEGSVSTLKIQRTQQEDSAVYLCASSPKSQGRGTGELFFGEGSRLTVL.

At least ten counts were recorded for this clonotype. CDR3: CASSRGEQGGYTF. The CDR3 DNA reads as TGTGCCAGCAGCAGGGGAGAACAGGGTGGCTACACCTTC. The chain uses TRBV12-3 or TRBV12-4 and TRBJ1-2; possible D gene TRBD1, 6 bases. The V and J ends lost 6 bases and 7 bases respectively, with 15 bases between them. The CDR3 length is 13 residues.

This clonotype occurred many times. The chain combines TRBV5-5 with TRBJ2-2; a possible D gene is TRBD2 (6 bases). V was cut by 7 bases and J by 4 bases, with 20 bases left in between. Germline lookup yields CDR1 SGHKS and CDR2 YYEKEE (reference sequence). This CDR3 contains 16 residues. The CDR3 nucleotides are TGTGCCAGCGCCCGGGGGACGGGAGTAAGCACCGGGGAGCTGTTTTTT. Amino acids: CASARGTGVSTGELFF. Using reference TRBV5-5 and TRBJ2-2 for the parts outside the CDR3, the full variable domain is DAGVTQSPTHLIKTRGQQVTLRCSPISGHKSVSWYQQVLGQGPQFIFQYYEKEERGRGNFPDRFSARQFPNYSSELNVNALLLGDSALYLCASARGTGVSTGELFFGEGSRLTVL.

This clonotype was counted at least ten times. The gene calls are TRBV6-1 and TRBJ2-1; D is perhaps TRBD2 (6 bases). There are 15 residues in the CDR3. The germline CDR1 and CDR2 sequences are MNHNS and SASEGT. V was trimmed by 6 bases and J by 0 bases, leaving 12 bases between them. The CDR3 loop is CASRRDFSSYNEQFF. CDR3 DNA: TGTGCCAGCAGGCGGGACTTCAGCTCCTACAATGAGCAGTTCTTC.

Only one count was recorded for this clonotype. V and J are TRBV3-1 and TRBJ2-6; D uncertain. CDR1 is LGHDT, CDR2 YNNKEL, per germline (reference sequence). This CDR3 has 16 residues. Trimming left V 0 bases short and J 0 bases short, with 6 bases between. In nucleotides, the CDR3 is TGTGCCAGCAGCCAAGATTTGAACTCTGGGGCCAACGTCCTGACTTTC. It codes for CASSQDLNSGANVLTF.

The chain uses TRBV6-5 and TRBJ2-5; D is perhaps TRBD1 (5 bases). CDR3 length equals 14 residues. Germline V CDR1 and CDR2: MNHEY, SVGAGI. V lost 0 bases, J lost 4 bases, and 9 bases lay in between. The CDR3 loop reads CASSYSRQGETQYF. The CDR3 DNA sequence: TGTGCCAGCAGTTACTCGAGGCAGGGAGAGACCCAGTACTTC.

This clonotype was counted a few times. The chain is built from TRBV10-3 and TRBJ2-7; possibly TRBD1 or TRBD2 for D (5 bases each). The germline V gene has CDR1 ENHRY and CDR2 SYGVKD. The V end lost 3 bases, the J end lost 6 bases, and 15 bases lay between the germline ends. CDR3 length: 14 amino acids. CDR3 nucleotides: TGTGCCATCAGTGAAATCGGGACCTCCCCCGAGCAGTACTTC. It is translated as CAISEIGTSPEQYF.

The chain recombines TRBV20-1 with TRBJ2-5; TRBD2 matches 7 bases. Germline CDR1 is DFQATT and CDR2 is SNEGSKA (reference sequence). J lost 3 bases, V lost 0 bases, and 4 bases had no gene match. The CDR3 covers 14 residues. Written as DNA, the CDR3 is TGCAGTGCTAGAGATACTAGCGTTGAAGAGACCCAGTACTTC. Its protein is CSARDTSVEETQYF.

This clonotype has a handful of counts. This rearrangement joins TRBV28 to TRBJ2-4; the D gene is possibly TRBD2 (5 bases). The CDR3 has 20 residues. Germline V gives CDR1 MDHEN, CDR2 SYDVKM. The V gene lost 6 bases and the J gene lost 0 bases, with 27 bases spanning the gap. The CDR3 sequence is CASSYEIQNKRSEAKNIQYF. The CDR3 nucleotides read TGTGCCAGCAGCTACGAAATACAGAATAAGCGGTCCGAAGCCAAAAACATTCAGTACTTC.

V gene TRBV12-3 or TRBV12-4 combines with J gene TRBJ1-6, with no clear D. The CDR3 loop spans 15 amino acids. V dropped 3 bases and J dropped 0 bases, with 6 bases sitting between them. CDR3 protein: CASSFGSSYNSPLHF. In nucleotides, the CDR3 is TGTGCCAGCAGTTTCGGCAGCTCCTATAATTCACCCCTCCACTTT.

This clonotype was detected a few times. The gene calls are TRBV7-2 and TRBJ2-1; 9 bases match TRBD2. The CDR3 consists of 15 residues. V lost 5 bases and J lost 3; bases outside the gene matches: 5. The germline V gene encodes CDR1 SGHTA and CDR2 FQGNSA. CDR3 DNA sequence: TGTGCCAGCAGCGCCGGACTAGCGTTCTACAATGAGCAGTTCTTC. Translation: CASSAGLAFYNEQFF.

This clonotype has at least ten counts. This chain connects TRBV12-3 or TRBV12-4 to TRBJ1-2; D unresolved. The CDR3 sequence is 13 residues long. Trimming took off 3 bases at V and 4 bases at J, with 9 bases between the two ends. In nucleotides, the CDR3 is TGTGCCAGCAGTTTGGTCGGACTCTATGGCTACACCTTC. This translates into CASSLVGLYGYTF.